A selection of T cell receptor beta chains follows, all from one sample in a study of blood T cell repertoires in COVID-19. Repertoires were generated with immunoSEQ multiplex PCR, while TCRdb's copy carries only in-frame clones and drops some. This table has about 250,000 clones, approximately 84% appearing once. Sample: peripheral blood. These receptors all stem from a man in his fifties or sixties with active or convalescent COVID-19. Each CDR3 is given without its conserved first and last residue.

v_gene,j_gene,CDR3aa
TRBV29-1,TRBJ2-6,SVEGGPGANVLT
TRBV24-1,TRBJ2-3,ATSDPGTSGSGDTQY
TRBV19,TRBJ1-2,ASSAGPPFYGYT
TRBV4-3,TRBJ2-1,ASSQAGGVYNEQF
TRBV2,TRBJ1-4,ASLQGGLNEKLF
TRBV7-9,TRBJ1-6,ASTPRGCREN
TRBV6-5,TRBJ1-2,ASSYVRGGQGYT
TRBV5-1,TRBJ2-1,ASSPRLAGGAYEQF
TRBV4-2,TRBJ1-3,ASSQGVGQGDGNTIY
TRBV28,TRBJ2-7,ASAAEPYEQY
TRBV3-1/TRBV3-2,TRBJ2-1,ASSQRGSSGGAYNEQF
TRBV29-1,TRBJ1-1,SVIRGYEAF
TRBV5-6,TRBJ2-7,ASRSPGQGIHEQY
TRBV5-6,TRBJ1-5,ASSFQGAQPQH
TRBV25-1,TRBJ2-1,ASSEYFGQGKNNEQF
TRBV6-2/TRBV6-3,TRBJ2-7,ASSKGPYEQY
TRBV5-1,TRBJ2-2,ASSLQGGASTGELF
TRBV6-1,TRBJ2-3,ASSVAGGPTDTQY
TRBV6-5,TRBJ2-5,ASSYSGQGSQETQY
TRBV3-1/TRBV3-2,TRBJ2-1,ASSQEFAGGASHEQF
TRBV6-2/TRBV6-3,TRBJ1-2,ASSRGTAYGYT
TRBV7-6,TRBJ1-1,ASSSGQGLGTEAF
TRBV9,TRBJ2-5,ASSVGPGERETQY
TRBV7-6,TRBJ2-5,ASSAITGAIQETQY
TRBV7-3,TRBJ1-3,ASSLTGFGNTIY
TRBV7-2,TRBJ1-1,ASSSQGRGTEAF
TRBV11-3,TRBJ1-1,ASSHLTGYEAF
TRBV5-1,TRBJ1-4,ASSLVTGESLNEKLF
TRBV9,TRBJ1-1,ASSVATEGFTEAF
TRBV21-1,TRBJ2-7,ATEDRDHEQY
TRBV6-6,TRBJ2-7,ASSYSASGFD
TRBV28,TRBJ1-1,ASSLGSPGTEAF
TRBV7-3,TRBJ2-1,ASSSSRGNNEQF
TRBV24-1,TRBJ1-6,ATSLSQGGFGTYNSPLH
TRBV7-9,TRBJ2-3,ASRDTAGTDTQY
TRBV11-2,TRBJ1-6,ASSLYRENSPLH
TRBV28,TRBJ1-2,ASSPPGTGGAYGYT
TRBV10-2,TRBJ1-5,ASTLRQGGQPQH
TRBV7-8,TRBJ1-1,ASSLSENTEAF
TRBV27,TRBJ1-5,ASSHRDRYQPQH
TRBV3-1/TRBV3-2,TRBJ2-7,ASSPAPDSSYEQY
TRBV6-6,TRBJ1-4,ASCSTAAATNEKLF
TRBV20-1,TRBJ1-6,SASAAGATSFNSPLH
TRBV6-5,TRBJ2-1,ASRVTSGGGNEQF
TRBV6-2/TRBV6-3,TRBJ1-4,ASRYSPTNEKLF
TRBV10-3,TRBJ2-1,AIRRLAGVEQF
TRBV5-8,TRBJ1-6,ASSLAQGDSPLH
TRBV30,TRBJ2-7,AWSSGTKNEQY
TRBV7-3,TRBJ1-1,ASSPWALAGTDTEAF
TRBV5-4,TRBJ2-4,ASSARDSQNIQY
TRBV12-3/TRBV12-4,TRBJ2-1,ASSLRPGNEQF
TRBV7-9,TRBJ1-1,ASSSVNTEAF
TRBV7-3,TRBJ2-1,ASSRDRAGNEQF